The 8 T cell receptor beta chains listed next were all sequenced from one sample in a study of T cells in Graves' hyperthyroidism and ophthalmopathy (dated by TCRdb to between 2017 and 2020). Library construction relied on multiplex PCR. TCRdb shows the sequencer as Illumina HiSeq 2000. Amplification of TCR beta CDR3 regions was carried out from RNA transcripts. A first-round RT-PCR of the TCR CDR3 used the HTBI primer set with the Qiagen OneStep RT-PCR kit. TCRdb reworked the public reads: Q25 trimming with fastp, MiXCR clone assembly, productive beta chains retained. Duplicate CDR3 protein sequences are folded into a single record with the most common DNA and genes. The sample yields 500,000 to 600,000 distinct CDR3 sequences; 40% to 55% were counted once. The top ten hold around two fifths of the sample. The specimen sequenced was peripheral blood or thyroid tissue (not recorded which). The receptors come from an adult woman with Graves' disease, either hyperthyroidism or ophthalmopathy (not recorded which).

The chain uses TRBV10-3 and TRBJ2-7; no definite D call. The CDR3 sequence is 16 residues long. V lost 1 base and J 0 bases, leaving 13 bases between the germline ends. CDR1 is ENHRY, CDR2 SYGVKD, per germline. The CDR3 loop reads CAISEWRLRSSYEQYF. In DNA form, the CDR3 reads TGTGCCATCAGTGAGTGGCGACTGAGGAGCTCCTACGAGCAGTACTTC.

The chain recombines TRBV29-1 with TRBJ1-5; no clear D. Trimming removed 0 bases at V and 9 bases at J, with 9 bases between. CDR3 length: 12 residues. The V gene's germline CDR1 is SQVTM and CDR2 ANQGSEA. The CDR3 bases are TGCAGCGTTGAAGAGGGCCATGGGCCCCAGCATTTT. Translated, it gives CSVEEGHGPQHF.

In its sample, this clonotype was seen a few times. A much larger clone sits a single nucleotide away, making a read error possible. This sequence joins TRBV7-9 and TRBJ2-7; 7 nucleotides agree with TRBD2. Trimming at V came to 4 bases and at J to 4 bases, leaving 1 base not matched to a gene. This CDR3 has 12 amino acids. CDR1 and CDR2 (germline): SEHNR, FQNEAQ (reference sequence). In DNA form, the CDR3 reads TGTGCCAGCAGCTGGGGGGGTTACGAGCAGTACTTC. This encodes CASSWGGYEQYF. Drawing the rest from reference TRBV7-9 and TRBJ2-7, the complete variable domain is DTGVSQNPRHKITKRGQNVTFRCDPISEHNRLYWYRQTLGQGPEFLTYFQNEAQLEKSRLLSDRFSAERPKGSFSTLEIQRTEQGDSAMYLCASSWGGYEQYFGPGTRLTVT.

The J gene is TRBJ1-4, the V gene TRBV6-5, with a tentative D call TRBD1 (5 bases). V was trimmed by 6 bases and J by 2 bases, leaving 13 bases between them. This CDR3 has 15 residues. CDR1 MNHEY and CDR2 SVGAGI come from the germline V gene. CDR3 DNA sequence: TGTGCCAGCAGAACCCTCCGGGGGACTAATGAAAAACTGTTTTTT. It is translated as CASRTLRGTNEKLFF.

V gene TRBV7-9 combines with J gene TRBJ2-7, with a possible D match to TRBD1 (6 bases). The CDR3 runs to 13 residues. The V gene lost 6 bases and the J gene lost 7 bases, with 16 bases spanning the gap. Germline CDR1 is SEHNR and CDR2 is FQNEAQ (reference sequence). For the CDR3, the DNA is TGTGCCAGCAGATGGGACACCTACAATGAGCAGTACTTC. It yields the protein CASRWDTYNEQYF.

Of note for this clonotype: A read error may explain this, as a much larger clone is one base away. CDR3 DNA: TGCAGCGTAGTCACGGACGGGGGGCTCTACGAGCAGTACTTC. Translation gives CSVVTDGGLYEQYF. V is TRBV29-1 and J is TRBJ2-7, with D possibly matching TRBD2 (7 bases). Germline lookup yields CDR1 SQVTM and CDR2 ANQGSEA. Trimming took off 6 bases at V and 3 bases at J, with 18 bases between the two ends. This CDR3 region has 14 residues.

There are many counts of this clonotype. The chain combines TRBV5-1 with TRBJ2-5; unclear D gene. The CDR3 is 13 amino acids. Germline V gene sequence: CDR1 SGHRS, CDR2 YFSETQ. V gave up 3 bases and J gave up 5 bases, with 11 bases separating them. The CDR3 is CASSSYSRETQYF. DNA of the CDR3: TGCGCCAGCAGCTCGTACAGCCGGGAGACCCAGTACTTC.

This clonotype was counted ten times or more. The rearrangement uses TRBV11-2 and TRBJ1-5; D might be TRBD1 (5 bases). CDR3 length equals 15 residues. V was trimmed by 3 bases and J by 1 base, leaving 10 bases between them. CDR1 and CDR2 from the germline V gene are SGHAT and FQNNGV. CDR3 sequence reads: CASSLGGSSNQPQHF. Written as DNA, the CDR3 is TGTGCCAGCAGCTTGGGGGGATCCAGCAATCAGCCCCAGCATTTT.